The clone carrying this T cell receptor beta chain has more than one count but fewer than ten. Its antigen remains unidentified. The CDR3 sequence is 12 residues long. V was cut by 1 base and J by 0 bases, with 3 bases left in between. Germline V lookup: CDR1 DFQATT, CDR2 SNEGSKA (reference sequence). Genomic DNA was employed as the template in profiling TCR beta VDJ and CDR3. MiXCR, run by TCRdb on the reads, gives a single entry per CDR3 protein. The sample yields under 350,000 distinct CDR3 sequences, around three fifths seen once. Patients chosen for sequencing had shown CD8+CD57+ cell expansion by flow cytometry. There was no therapy given to any patient before the blood sampling took place. These data originate in a study of CD8+CD57+ T cells in acquired aplastic anemia. Regarding the study as a whole: Patients and controls shared about 27 CD8+ CDR3 sequences.

The origin of this receptor is a human donor with aplastic anemia. The sequenced sample was sorted CD4+, CD8+, or CD8+CD57+ T cells (not recorded which) from PBMCs. The chain combines TRBV20-1 with TRBJ1-2; no definite D call. CDR3 DNA: TGCAGTGCTAGAGTTGCTAACTATGGCTACACCTTC. This encodes CSARVANYGYTF.